This T cell receptor (beta chain) was observed in a study of neurological immune-mediated disorders. General study results and limits: The level of TCR clonal expansion was highest in patients with HTLV-1-associated myelopathy and lowest in multiple sclerosis, where it fell below the level seen in healthy controls. Repertoires from 18 of 34 multiple sclerosis patients grouped phylogenetically into a related-CDR3 cluster, suggesting a possible signature.

This clonotype was seen many times. The target antigen is unknown. Where libraries were unsorted, they were derived from 2 million PBMCs stored at -80 degrees C. Over 170 million TCR-beta sequences from 15-18 subjects came from every sequencing run. Each CDR3 protein is one row after TCRdb ran MiXCR on the 5' RACE reads. Of about 46,000 distinct CDR3 sequences listed, 3.5% to 5.5% are singletons. This CDR3 has 14 amino acids. From germline, CDR1 is DFQATT and CDR2 SNEGSKA (reference sequence). With V trimmed by 6 bases and J by 7 bases, 12 bases remained unmatched. The sample comprised PBMCs. This rearrangement joins TRBV20-1 to TRBJ2-5, with 9 bases matching TRBD2. This TCR came from a woman aged 60-75 years with multiple sclerosis. The CDR3 region is CSALGRGRAGTQYF. CDR3 DNA: TGCAGTGCCCTAGGTCGCGGGAGGGCCGGGACCCAGTACTTC.